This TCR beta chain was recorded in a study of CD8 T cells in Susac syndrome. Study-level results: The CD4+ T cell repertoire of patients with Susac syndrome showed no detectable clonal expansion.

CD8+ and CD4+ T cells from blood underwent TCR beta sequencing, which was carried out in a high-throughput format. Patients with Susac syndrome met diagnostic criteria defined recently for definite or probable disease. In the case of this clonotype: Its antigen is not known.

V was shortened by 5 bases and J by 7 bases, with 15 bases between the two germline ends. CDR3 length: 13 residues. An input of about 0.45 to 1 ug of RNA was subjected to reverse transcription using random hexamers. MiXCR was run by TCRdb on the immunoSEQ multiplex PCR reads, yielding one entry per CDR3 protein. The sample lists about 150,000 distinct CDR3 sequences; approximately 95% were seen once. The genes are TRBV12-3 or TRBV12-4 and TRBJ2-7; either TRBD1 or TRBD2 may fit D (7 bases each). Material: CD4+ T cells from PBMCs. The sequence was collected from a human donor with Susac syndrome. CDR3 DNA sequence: TGTGCCAGCAGTCTTCGACAGGGAGGGGAGCAGTACTTC. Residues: CASSLRQGGEQYF.